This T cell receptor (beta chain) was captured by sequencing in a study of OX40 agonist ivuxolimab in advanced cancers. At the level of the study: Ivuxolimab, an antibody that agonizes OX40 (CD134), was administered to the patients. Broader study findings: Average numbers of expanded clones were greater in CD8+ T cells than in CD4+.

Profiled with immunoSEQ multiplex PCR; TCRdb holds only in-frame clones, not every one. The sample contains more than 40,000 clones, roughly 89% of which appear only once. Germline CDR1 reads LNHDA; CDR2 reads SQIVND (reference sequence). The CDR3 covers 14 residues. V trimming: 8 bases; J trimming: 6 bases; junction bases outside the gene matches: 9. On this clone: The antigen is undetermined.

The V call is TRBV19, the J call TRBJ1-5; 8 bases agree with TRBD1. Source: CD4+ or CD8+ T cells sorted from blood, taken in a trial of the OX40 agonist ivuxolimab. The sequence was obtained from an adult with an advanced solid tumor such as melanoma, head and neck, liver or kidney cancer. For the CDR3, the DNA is TGTGCCAGTGGATACAGGGGGGAGGGTCAGCCCCAGCATTTT. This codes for CASGYRGEGQPQHF.